Presented here are 20 T cell receptor beta chains from one specimen sequenced in a study of T cells in tuberculosis. Sequencing was performed with immunoSEQ multiplex PCR; in TCRdb, only in-frame clones are kept and a portion is missing. The sample gives more than 30,000 clones, roughly 95% of which show up once; under 9.5% is in the top ten. The sample taken for sequencing was PBMCs. Receptors originate from a donor aged 10 to 29 with latent tuberculosis or without tuberculosis infection.

The CDR3 loop is CASSSERGGREKLFF. The CDR3 DNA reads TGTGCCAGCAGTTCAGAGAGAGGGGGCCGGGAAAAACTGTTTTTT. The V and J genes are TRBV2 and TRBJ1-4, with 7 bases that match TRBD1. The germline CDR1 and CDR2 sequences are SNHLY and FYNNEI. The trim removed 5 bases at V and 8 bases at J, leaving 11 bases unmatched. The CDR3 sequence is 15 residues long.

The chain employs TRBV30 and TRBJ1-5, with D possibly TRBD1 on 5 matching bases. The CDR3 covers 14 residues. Trimming stripped 4 bases from V and 0 bases from J, with 10 bases between. The germline V gene encodes CDR1 GTSNPN and CDR2 SVGIG (reference sequence). CDR3 coding DNA: TGTGCCTGGACGGGACTGAATAGCAATCAGCCCCAGCATTTT. Its translation is CAWTGLNSNQPQHF. The complete variable domain, with remaining parts taken from reference TRBV30 and TRBJ1-5, reads SQTIHQWPATLVQPVGSPLSLECTVEGTSNPNLYWYRQAAGRGLQLLFYSVGIGQISSEVPQNLSASRPQDRQFILSSKKLLLSDSGFYLCAWTGLNSNQPQHFGDGTRLSIL.

The V call is TRBV6-1, the J call TRBJ2-7; no clear D gene. CDR1 MNHNS and CDR2 SASEGT come from the germline V gene. This CDR3 comprises 15 residues. The ends were cut back, 1 base at V and 0 bases at J, with 10 bases in the middle. The CDR3: CASSEGRRNSYEQYF. CDR3 nucleotide sequence: TGTGCCAGCAGTGAAGGGCGCAGGAACTCCTACGAGCAGTACTTC.

The chain uses TRBV28 and TRBJ2-3, with D maybe TRBD2 (5 bases). The germline V and J ends were trimmed by 8 bases and 3 bases, with 9 bases remaining between them. The CDR3 consists of 12 residues. Germline assignment: CDR1 MDHEN and CDR2 SYDVKM. The CDR3 sequence: CASGLNTDTQYF. CDR3 DNA: TGTGCCAGCGGACTTAATACAGATACGCAGTATTTT. Full variable domain (missing parts from reference TRBV28 and TRBJ2-3): DVKVTQSSRYLVKRTGEKVFLECVQDMDHENMFWYRQDPGLGLRLIYFSYDVKMKEKGDIPEGYSVSREKKERFSLILESASTNQTSMYLCASGLNTDTQYFGPGTRLTVL.

In this sample, this clone turned up once. The genes are TRBV28 and TRBJ2-3; TRBD1 aligns across 9 bases. Per the germline V gene, CDR1 is MDHEN and CDR2 is SYDVKM. Trimming cost V 5 bases and J 3 bases; bases outside gene matches: 3. There are 14 residues in the CDR3. The CDR3 DNA reads TGTGCCAGCAGTCCCGGGACAGGGACAGATACGCAGTATTTT. This encodes CASSPGTGTDTQYF.

The CDR3 DNA sequence: TGTGCCAGCAGTGAAAGACAGGTGGGGAACACTGAAGCTTTCTTT. Translated: CASSERQVGNTEAFF. The chain uses TRBV27 and TRBJ1-1, with D possibly matching TRBD1 (6 bases). Trimming took 5 bases from V and 1 from J, leaving 14 bases between them. CDR1 is MNHEY, CDR2 SMNVEV, per germline (reference sequence). The CDR3 is made up of 15 amino acids.

This chain uses TRBV4-3 with TRBJ2-3, with D possibly matching TRBD2 (7 bases). Germline-derived CDR1 and CDR2 are LGHNA and YSLEER. The CDR3 length is 19 residues. V was pared by 0 bases and J by 4 bases, with 23 bases between. The CDR3 DNA reads as TGCGCCAGCAGCCAAGAAGGGCCCCTGGGGGGGCGAAGGGCAGATACGCAGTATTTT. Translated: CASSQEGPLGGRRADTQYF.

The chain has TRBV4-2 and TRBJ1-1, with D possibly matching TRBD1 (6 bases). CDR3 size: 16 residues. Germline CDR1 and CDR2: LGHNA and YNFKEQ. Trimming pared 2 bases from V and 0 bases from J, leaving 13 bases between. CDR3 coding DNA: TGTGCCAGCAGCCAATCAGTGGGACACCTGAACACTGAAGCTTTCTTT. This codes for CASSQSVGHLNTEAFF.

The CDR3 protein is CASSQVYYNEQFF. CDR3 nucleotides: TGTGCCAGCAGCCAAGTCTACTACAATGAGCAGTTCTTC. This chain joins TRBV14 and TRBJ2-1; D remains ambiguous. The V end was cut by 1 base, the J end by 3 bases, with 4 bases between. CDR1 and CDR2 from the germline V gene are SGHDN and FVKESK. The CDR3 consists of 13 residues.

The chain recombines TRBV9 with TRBJ2-3, with 10 positions matching TRBD1. The CDR3 consists of 18 residues. Trimming cost V 4 bases and J 0 bases; bases outside gene matches: 11. CDR1 is SGDLS, CDR2 YYNGEE, per germline. CDR3 nucleotides: TGTGCCAGCAGCCCAACGTCGGGACAGGGGCTTAGCACAGATACGCAGTATTTT. Translating gives CASSPTSGQGLSTDTQYF.

The V gene is TRBV6-6, the J gene TRBJ2-1; 9 nucleotides line up with TRBD2. V lost 11 bases and J lost 9; bases outside the gene matches: 14. The CDR3 length is 14 residues. Germline CDR1 is MNHNY and CDR2 is SVGAGI (reference sequence). This CDR3 reads CACLGREGRGEQFF. The CDR3 DNA sequence: TGTGCCTGCCTTGGGCGGGAGGGCCGTGGTGAGCAGTTCTTC.

V is TRBV18 and J is TRBJ2-7, with TRBD1 matching over 8 bases. Germline V lookup: CDR1 KGHSH, CDR2 LQKENI. The trim removed 2 bases at V and 7 bases at J, leaving 4 bases unmatched. The CDR3 totals 13 residues. In DNA form, the CDR3 reads TGTGCCAGCTCACCATGGGACAGGCAAGAGCAGTACTTC. Residues: CASSPWDRQEQYF.

CDR3: CASSGEWDNEQYF. DNA for the CDR3: TGTGCCAGCAGTGGGGAGTGGGACAACGAGCAGTACTTC. This chain links TRBV6-6 with TRBJ2-7; a weak D match, TRBD1 (6 bases). Germline CDR1 and CDR2: MNHNY and SVGAGI (reference sequence). The V end lost 5 bases, the J end lost 5 bases, and 13 bases lay between the germline ends. The length of the CDR3 is 13 residues.

The rearrangement joins TRBV5-6 to TRBJ2-6; D remains ambiguous. The CDR3 length is 15 residues. Germline V CDR1 and CDR2: SGHDT, YYEEEE. V was cut by 3 bases and J by 0 bases, with 7 bases left in between. In DNA, the CDR3 is TGTGCCAGCAGCTATATTCGCTCTGGGGCCAACGTCCTGACTTTC. It translates to CASSYIRSGANVLTF.

V and J are TRBV18 and TRBJ2-1; maybe TRBD2 (5 bases). CDR1 is KGHSH and CDR2 is LQKENI in the germline V gene. The CDR3 length is 17 residues. Trimming took 6 bases from V and 0 from J, leaving 18 bases between them. This CDR3 reads CASSQQVAGDSYNEQFF. CDR3 nucleotides: TGTGCCAGCTCCCAGCAGGTGGCGGGCGACTCCTACAATGAGCAGTTCTTC.

The gene calls are TRBV7-8 and TRBJ2-3, with 7 bases aligning to TRBD1. The CDR3 contains 19 residues. The germline CDR1 and CDR2 sequences are SGHVS and FQNEAQ. V lost 7 bases to trimming and J lost 4 bases; unmatched junction nucleotides: 23. The CDR3 here is CASNSWASGTSDRADTQYF. The CDR3 DNA sequence: TGTGCCAGCAACTCGTGGGCTTCCGGGACCTCCGACAGGGCAGATACGCAGTATTTT.

The genes are TRBV4-2 and TRBJ2-7; TRBD2 matches 13 bases. Trimming at V came to 4 bases and at J to 1 base, leaving 4 bases not matched to a gene. This CDR3 comprises 16 residues. Germline V gives CDR1 LGHNA, CDR2 YNFKEQ. The CDR3 coding sequence is TGTGCCAGCAGCCGAGGACTAGCGGGAGATTCCTACGAGCAGTACTTC. This gives the protein CASSRGLAGDSYEQYF.

The V gene is TRBV18, the J gene TRBJ2-7; TRBD2 might be the D (5 bases). Per germline, CDR1 KGHSH and CDR2 LQKENI. The ends were cut back, 1 base at V and 3 bases at J, with 13 bases in the middle. The CDR3 loop spans 15 amino acids. The CDR3 here is CASSPLPGLLYEQYF. DNA for the CDR3: TGTGCCAGCTCACCACTGCCGGGATTGCTCTACGAGCAGTACTTC.

The chain joins TRBV7-2 to TRBJ2-1, with a weak D call TRBD2 (6 bases). Trimming stripped 1 base from V and 8 bases from J, with 15 bases between. This CDR3 comprises 15 residues. Germline-derived CDR1 and CDR2 are SGHTA and FQGNSA. CDR3 in amino acids: CASSLVRRVSYEQFF. CDR3 nucleotides: TGTGCCAGCAGCTTAGTCAGGAGGGTTTCCTATGAGCAGTTCTTC.

V usage is TRBV10-2 and J usage is TRBJ2-3, with D perhaps TRBD2 (6 bases). This CDR3 has 20 amino acids. CDR1 is WSHSY, CDR2 SAAADI, per germline. V lost 4 bases and J lost 3, with 29 bases in between. The CDR3 spells CASSGGGDPAVDLRTDTQYF. As DNA, the CDR3 is TGCGCCAGCAGTGGCGGCGGGGACCCCGCGGTTGATTTGAGGACAGATACGCAGTATTTT.